What follows is one T cell receptor beta chain and its context. The authors' processing: By means of reference gene primer amplification, nucleated cell counts were estimated. The repertoire was sequenced with immunoSEQ multiplex PCR; TCRdb's copy has only in-frame clones and lacks some. V and J calls plus clone size are reproduced from that table; the DNA served to infer D and trimming. The data hold roughly 120,000 clones, with roughly 85% observed a single time. J was trimmed by 4 bases and V by 6 bases; bases with no gene match: 11. The length of the CDR3 is 17 residues. Germline V gene data show CDR1 as MNHEY and CDR2 as SMNVEV (reference sequence). The data were obtained in a study of blood T cell repertoires in COVID-19. Across the study: The United States, Italy and Spain supplied acute and convalescent COVID-19 samples.

This sequence originates from a human donor in a cohort sampled during active COVID-19. The sample consisted of peripheral blood. The chain employs TRBV27 and TRBJ1-6; 8 bases are a match to TRBD1. CDR3 protein: CASSENPGQGYNSPLHF. The CDR3 coding sequence is TGTGCCAGCAGCGAAAACCCCGGACAGGGTTATAATTCACCCCTCCACTTT.